The clone carrying this T cell receptor (beta chain) was counted a few times. Antigen specificity is unknown. The unexposed donors gave CD4+ T cells in about 2011-2019, prior to COVID-19. After around nine days of culture, CD4+ T cells were isolated. The sample belongs to a study of CD4 T cells in relation to SARS-CoV-2 and coronaviruses. Clones were sequenced by immunoSEQ multiplex PCR, and TCRdb holds only the in-frame ones, with some missing. The data show 25,000 or so clones, more than 60% seen once. CDR1 SNHLY and CDR2 FYNNEI come from the germline V gene. V lost 6 bases and J lost 3; bases outside the gene matches: 7. The CDR3 runs to 15 residues.

The specimen sequenced was CD4+ T cells from PBMCs, cultured in vitro. The sequence was obtained from a human donor in good health. The rearrangement uses TRBV2 and TRBJ1-5; 8 nucleotides match TRBD1. CDR3 loop: CASRRDRSNNQPQHF. The CDR3 DNA is TGTGCCAGCAGGAGGGACAGGTCCAACAATCAGCCCCAGCATTTT.